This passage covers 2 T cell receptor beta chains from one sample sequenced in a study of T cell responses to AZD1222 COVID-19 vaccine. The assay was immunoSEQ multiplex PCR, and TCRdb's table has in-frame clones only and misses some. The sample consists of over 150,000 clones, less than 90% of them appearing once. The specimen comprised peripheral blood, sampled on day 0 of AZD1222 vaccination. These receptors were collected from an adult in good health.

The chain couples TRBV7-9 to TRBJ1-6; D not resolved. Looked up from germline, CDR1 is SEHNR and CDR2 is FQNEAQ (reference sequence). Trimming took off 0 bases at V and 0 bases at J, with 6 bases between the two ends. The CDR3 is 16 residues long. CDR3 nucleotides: TGTGCCAGCAGCTTAGCGGTGAGCTCCTATAATTCACCCCTCCACTTT. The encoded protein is CASSLAVSSYNSPLHF.

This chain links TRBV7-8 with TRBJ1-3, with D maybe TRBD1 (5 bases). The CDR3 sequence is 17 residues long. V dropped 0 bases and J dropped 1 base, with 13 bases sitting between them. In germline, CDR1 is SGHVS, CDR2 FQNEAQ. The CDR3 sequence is CASSLAPQGRSGNTIYF. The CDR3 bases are TGTGCCAGCAGCTTAGCCCCGCAGGGTCGTTCTGGAAACACCATATATTTT.